Listed here are 32 T cell receptor beta chains from one sample, sequenced in a study of blood T cell repertoires in COVID-19 (dated by TCRdb to the early 2020s). Libraries were prepared through the immunoSEQ multiplex PCR assay. Held by TCRdb, this immuneACCESS table contains in-frame sequences only and omits some clones. Under half of the omission traces to an unresolved V gene where checked; the cause of the rest is unknown. The sample data list approximately 70,000 clones, and approximately 79% of these were observed just once. The biggest ten clones account for about a quarter of the sample. The sample comprised peripheral blood. These TCRs come from a man aged 60-69 years with active or convalescent COVID-19.

This clone was counted a single time. This rearrangement joins TRBV19 to TRBJ2-4; TRBD1 matches 7 bases. The germline V gene encodes CDR1 LNHDA and CDR2 SQIVND (reference sequence). V was clipped by 9 bases and J by 0 bases; unmatched bases: 8. CDR3 length equals 15 residues. The CDR3 reads CASTTGLEAKNIQYF. DNA of the CDR3: TGTGCCAGCACGACAGGGTTAGAAGCCAAAAACATTCAGTACTTC. The complete variable domain, with remaining parts taken from reference TRBV19 and TRBJ2-4, reads DGGITQSPKYLFRKEGQNVTLSCEQNLNHDAMYWYRQDPGQGLRLIYYSQIVNDFQKGDIAEGYSVSREKKESFPLTVTSAQKNPTAFYLCASTTGLEAKNIQYFGAGTRLSVL.

The rearrangement links TRBV5-1 to TRBJ2-3; D may be TRBD2 (5 bases). Germline V gene data show CDR1 as SGHRS and CDR2 as YFSETQ. There are 16 residues in the CDR3. V was clipped by 4 bases and J by 2 bases, with 17 bases between them. The CDR3 sequence: CASSPAGTRFTDTQYF. The CDR3 DNA follows: TGCGCCAGCAGCCCGGCGGGTACCCGTTTCACAGATACGCAGTATTTT.

The CDR3: CATSSLRGGTGELFF. The CDR3 DNA follows: TGTGCCACCAGCAGCTTGCGGGGGGGCACCGGGGAGCTGTTTTTT. This chain joins TRBV15 and TRBJ2-2, with TRBD2 matching 9 bases. Germline lookup yields CDR1 LNHNV and CDR2 YYDKDF (reference sequence). The J segment lost 4 bases and the V segment lost 3 bases, leaving 3 bases of the junction unmatched. The CDR3 extends over 15 amino acids.

This clone was picked up a small number of times. The chain recombines TRBV19 with TRBJ2-7; the D is unclear. CDR3 length equals 14 residues. Trimming took 1 base from V and 1 from J, leaving 8 bases between them. CDR1 and CDR2 (germline): LNHDA, SQIVND (reference sequence). The CDR3 loop reads CASSIGSNSYEQYF. DNA of the CDR3: TGTGCCAGTAGTATAGGATCTAATTCCTACGAGCAGTACTTC.

The sample holds one count of this clone. The V gene is TRBV13, the J gene TRBJ1-2, with D perhaps matching TRBD1 (6 bases). Trimming removed 5 bases from V and 1 base from J, with 8 bases in between. There are 13 residues in the CDR3. Per germline, CDR1 PRHDT and CDR2 FYEKMQ (reference sequence). CDR3 amino acids: CASSRQVNYGYTF. CDR3 DNA: TGTGCCAGCAGCCGACAGGTTAACTATGGCTACACCTTC.

This clone was counted only a few times. This CDR3 is CASSEMTAIYEQYF. DNA for the CDR3: TGTGCCAGCAGCGAAATGACAGCGATCTACGAGCAGTACTTC. The chain employs TRBV7-2 and TRBJ2-7; D might be TRBD1 (5 bases). The CDR3 runs 14 residues. V lost 5 bases and J 3 bases, leaving 14 bases between the germline ends. CDR1 SGHTA and CDR2 FQGNSA come from the germline V gene. The whole variable domain, remainder taken from reference TRBV7-2 and TRBJ2-7, is GAGVSQSPSNKVTEKGKDVELRCDPISGHTALYWYRQSLGQGLEFLIYFQGNSAPDKSGLPSDRFSAERTGGSVSTLTIQRTQQEDSAVYLCASSEMTAIYEQYFGPGTRLTVT.

The V and J genes are TRBV2 and TRBJ1-4; 8 bases match TRBD1. The CDR3 is 14 amino acids. Germline CDR1 is SNHLY and CDR2 is FYNNEI. V lost 6 bases, J lost 10 bases, and 10 bases stayed unmatched. The CDR3 sequence is CASRGQAAMGKLFF. The CDR3 DNA sequence: TGTGCCAGCAGGGGACAGGCGGCCATGGGAAAACTGTTTTTT.

The table lists this clone with a few counts. The chain combines TRBV19 with TRBJ1-2; D is perhaps TRBD1 (5 bases). V shed 3 bases and J shed 3 bases, with 11 bases lying between them. The CDR3 is made up of 14 amino acids. The germline V gene encodes CDR1 LNHDA and CDR2 SQIVND (reference sequence). The CDR3 loop reads CASSIGQGHYGYTF. The CDR3 bases are TGTGCCAGTAGTATCGGGCAGGGTCACTATGGCTACACCTTC. Full variable domain (missing parts from reference TRBV19 and TRBJ1-2): DGGITQSPKYLFRKEGQNVTLSCEQNLNHDAMYWYRQDPGQGLRLIYYSQIVNDFQKGDIAEGYSVSREKKESFPLTVTSAQKNPTAFYLCASSIGQGHYGYTFGSGTRLTVV.

The genes are TRBV3-1 (or the pseudogene TRBV3-2) and TRBJ2-5; D is possibly TRBD1 (5 bases). CDR3 length equals 16 residues. CDR1 is LGHDT, CDR2 YNNKEL, per germline (reference sequence). The V end lost 3 bases, the J end lost 4 bases, and 18 bases lay between the germline ends. The CDR3 loop is CASSQGRSSQGETQYF. In nucleotides, the CDR3 is TGTGCCAGCAGCCAGGGTAGAAGTTCCCAGGGAGAGACCCAGTACTTC.

CDR3 in DNA: TGTGCCAGCAGCTTAGCAGGGGCGGTCTACGAGCAGTACTTC. Amino acids: CASSLAGAVYEQYF. The chain joins TRBV7-8 to TRBJ2-7; tentatively, D is TRBD1 (5 bases). The CDR3 totals 14 residues. Germline V CDR1 and CDR2: SGHVS, FQNEAQ. The V and J ends lost 0 bases and 3 bases respectively, with 9 bases between them.

The chain has TRBV6-5 and TRBJ1-5; 11 nucleotides agree with TRBD1. CDR1 is MNHEY and CDR2 is SVGAGI in the germline V gene. This CDR3 is built from 15 residues. Losses at the gene ends were 5 bases for V and 5 bases for J; bases not matched to a gene: 5. For the CDR3, the DNA is TGTGCCAGCAGTCGAGGGACAGGGGGGGATCAGCCCCAGCATTTT. Protein product: CASSRGTGGDQPQHF.

This clone was counted only a few times. CDR3 in amino acids: CASSLVANTEAFF. CDR3 DNA: TGTGCCAGCAGCTTGGTAGCCAACACTGAAGCTTTCTTT. The chain recombines TRBV5-4 with TRBJ1-1; no clear D. Germline V gene sequence: CDR1 SGHNT, CDR2 YYREEE (reference sequence). This CDR3 is 13 amino acids long. Trimming removed 0 bases at V and 2 bases at J, with 5 bases between.

The V call is TRBV19, the J call TRBJ2-3; TRBD2 might be the D (5 bases). Germline lookup yields CDR1 LNHDA and CDR2 SQIVND (reference sequence). Trimming took off 5 bases at V and 4 bases at J, with 19 bases between the two ends. The CDR3 is 16 amino acids. In DNA, the CDR3 is TGTGCCAGTAGTCCCGAGAGGGCGAGGGCTCCAGATACGCAGTATTTT. This codes for CASSPERARAPDTQYF.

The genes are TRBV3-1 (or the pseudogene TRBV3-2) and TRBJ2-2; D ambiguous. Trimming removed 0 bases at V and 4 bases at J, with 12 bases between. The CDR3 is 16 amino acids. Germline lookup yields CDR1 LGHDT and CDR2 YNNKEL (reference sequence). CDR3 residues: CASSQEDAQSTGELFF. CDR3 nucleotides: TGTGCCAGCAGCCAAGAAGATGCACAGAGCACCGGGGAGCTGTTTTTT.

The chain is built from TRBV5-1 and TRBJ2-7; 16 bases line up with TRBD2. Trimming at V came to 3 bases and at J to 3 bases, leaving 9 bases not matched to a gene. Germline lookup yields CDR1 SGHRS and CDR2 YFSETQ. This CDR3 spans 18 amino acids. The CDR3 nucleotides read TGCGCCAGCAGCTGGGGGACTAGCGGGGGGGCCCCCCTCTACGAGCAGTACTTC. It codes for CASSWGTSGGAPLYEQYF.

The chain recombines TRBV6-6 with TRBJ2-5; D not certain. Germline V gene data show CDR1 as MNHNY and CDR2 as SVGAGI (reference sequence). CDR3 length: 14 residues. V was trimmed by 2 bases and J by 2 bases, leaving 9 bases between them. The CDR3 spells CASSYQASQETQYF. In DNA form, the CDR3 reads TGTGCCAGCAGTTACCAGGCGAGTCAAGAGACCCAGTACTTC.

This clone occurred a few times. The chain has TRBV29-1 and TRBJ1-1, with D uncertain. Germline V lookup: CDR1 SQVTM, CDR2 ANQGSEA. V lost 3 bases, J lost 8 bases, and 7 bases lay in between. The CDR3 sequence is 10 residues long. CDR3 coding DNA: TGCAGCGTTGAGTTGAGAGAAGCTTTCTTT. The encoded protein is CSVELREAFF.

This chain joins TRBV19 and TRBJ2-1; perhaps TRBD1 as D (5 bases). Germline CDR1 reads LNHDA; CDR2 reads SQIVND (reference sequence). The V gene lost 10 bases and the J gene lost 3 bases, with 13 bases spanning the gap. CDR3 length: 13 amino acids. The CDR3 spells CATQGDHYNEQFF. The CDR3 DNA reads TGTGCCACTCAGGGTGATCACTACAATGAGCAGTTCTTC.

The gene calls are TRBV25-1 and TRBJ1-2; D is perhaps TRBD1 (6 bases). The CDR3 extends over 14 amino acids. Deletions cut 1 base from V and 5 bases from J, with 11 bases between. CDR1 is MGHDK and CDR2 is SYGVNS in the germline V gene. The CDR3 region is CASSELQGWYGYTF. CDR3 DNA sequence: TGTGCCAGCAGTGAATTACAGGGATGGTATGGCTACACCTTC.

The chain has TRBV27 and TRBJ1-4, with D maybe TRBD1 (6 bases). This CDR3 spans 15 amino acids. Per the germline V gene, CDR1 is MNHEY and CDR2 is SMNVEV (reference sequence). Trimming pared 5 bases from V and 0 bases from J, leaving 10 bases between. This chain's CDR3 is CASSAGDATNEKLFF. Here the CDR3 DNA reads TGTGCCAGCAGTGCAGGGGATGCAACTAATGAAAAACTGTTTTTT.

The V and J genes are TRBV28 and TRBJ1-5; no reliable D call. The CDR3 sequence is 14 residues long. The V end lost 10 bases, the J end lost 7 bases, and 20 bases lay between the germline ends. Per germline, CDR1 MDHEN and CDR2 SYDVKM. CDR3 nucleotides: TGTGCCATCACGCCGGCCGGACTGGGACAGCCCCAGCATTTT. Residues: CAITPAGLGQPQHF.

The chain combines TRBV7-2 with TRBJ1-5, with D perhaps matching TRBD1 (6 bases). V was cut by 3 bases and J by 5 bases, with 11 bases left in between. The CDR3 loop spans 14 amino acids. Per the germline V gene, CDR1 is SGHTA and CDR2 is FQGNSA. CDR3 sequence: CASSFRGSDQPQHF. The CDR3 DNA sequence: TGTGCCAGCAGCTTCAGGGGAAGCGATCAGCCCCAGCATTTT. The complete variable domain, with remaining parts taken from reference TRBV7-2 and TRBJ1-5, reads GAGVSQSPSNKVTEKGKDVELRCDPISGHTALYWYRQSLGQGLEFLIYFQGNSAPDKSGLPSDRFSAERTGGSVSTLTIQRTQQEDSAVYLCASSFRGSDQPQHFGDGTRLSIL.

J is TRBJ2-5 and V is TRBV6-2 or TRBV6-3; D call uncertain. The length of the CDR3 is 12 residues. Per the germline V gene, CDR1 is MNHEY and CDR2 is SVGEGT. V gave up 6 bases and J gave up 4 bases, with 9 bases separating them. CDR3 coding DNA: TGTGCCAGCAGCGACATGTTAGAGACCCAGTACTTC. Its translation is CASSDMLETQYF.

The chain recombines TRBV28 with TRBJ2-1; tentative D call: TRBD2 (5 bases). V was trimmed by 5 bases and J by 7 bases, leaving 21 bases between them. CDR3 length: 16 residues. Germline CDR1 reads MDHEN; CDR2 reads SYDVKM. CDR3 region: CASSPSRLPLRNEQFF. The CDR3 bases are TGTGCCAGCAGTCCATCGCGACTACCCCTAAGGAATGAGCAGTTCTTC.

The V gene is TRBV29-1, the J gene TRBJ2-6; TRBD1 might be the D (6 bases). Trimming left V 1 base short and J 0 bases short, with 7 bases between. The CDR3 has 15 amino acids. Germline loops: CDR1 SQVTM, CDR2 ANQGSEA. CDR3 region: CSVEGTASGANVLTF. The CDR3 DNA sequence: TGCAGCGTTGAAGGGACAGCCTCTGGGGCCAACGTCCTGACTTTC.

This clone was seen a few times. The chain has TRBV7-3 and TRBJ2-5; no reliable D call. The germline V gene encodes CDR1 SGHTA and CDR2 FQGTGA. This CDR3 contains 15 residues. The V end lost 0 bases, the J end lost 1 base, and 9 bases lay between the germline ends. The chain's CDR3 is CASSLTVGFQETQYF. DNA for the CDR3: TGTGCCAGCAGCTTAACGGTCGGGTTCCAAGAGACCCAGTACTTC.

This chain joins TRBV10-3 and TRBJ1-3, with D possibly TRBD1 on 6 matching bases. The CDR3 totals 13 residues. CDR1 ENHRY and CDR2 SYGVKD come from the germline V gene. V shed 4 bases and J shed 8 bases, with 12 bases lying between them. CDR3: CAISVQGMDTIYF. CDR3 bases: TGTGCCATCAGTGTACAGGGTATGGACACCATATATTTT.

This clone was found a few times. This chain joins TRBV7-2 and TRBJ2-3, with unresolved D. The germline CDR1 and CDR2 sequences are SGHTA and FQGNSA. CDR3 length: 12 residues. The ends were cut back, 5 bases at V and 7 bases at J, with 10 bases in the middle. For the CDR3, the DNA is TGTGCCAGCAGCCGGTCCTTAAATACGCAGTATTTT. Translation gives CASSRSLNTQYF.

As to this clone: The identical CDR3 is also encoded by other nucleotide sequences in the sample. CDR3 in amino acids: CASSSQGAREKLFF. CDR3 bases: TGTGCCAGCAGCTCACAGGGGGCGCGGGAAAAACTGTTTTTT. The chain carries TRBV28 and TRBJ1-4; the match to TRBD1 covers 9 bases. After removal of 6 bases from V and 8 bases from J, the junction contained 7 bases not matched to a gene. This CDR3 is built from 14 residues. CDR1 is MDHEN and CDR2 is SYDVKM in the germline V gene.

The rearrangement uses TRBV28 and TRBJ2-7; 12 bases map to TRBD1. The CDR3 totals 15 residues. Per the germline V gene, CDR1 is MDHEN and CDR2 is SYDVKM. V dropped 5 bases and J dropped 10; count of bases not matched to a gene: 12. CDR3 sequence (DNA): TGTGCCAGCAGTGATCCGGGACAGGGGGCGATAATCCAGTACTTC. This encodes CASSDPGQGAIIQYF.

The chain recombines TRBV10-3 with TRBJ1-2, with D tentatively TRBD1 (5 bases). This CDR3 spans 15 amino acids. Trimming took off 6 bases at V and 0 bases at J, with 14 bases between the two ends. Germline CDR1 and CDR2: ENHRY and SYGVKD. CDR3 nucleotides: TGTGCCATCAGCCCGACAGAGAACACTAACTATGGCTACACCTTC. Amino acids: CAISPTENTNYGYTF.

The genes are TRBV4-1 and TRBJ2-3, with D tentatively TRBD2 (7 bases). Germline assignment: CDR1 MGHRA and CDR2 YSYEKL. The CDR3 is made up of 16 amino acids. Trimming left V 6 bases short and J 0 bases short, with 16 bases between. The CDR3 DNA follows: TGCGCCAGCAGTCGGGGGGCAGGCGCTAGCACAGATACGCAGTATTTT. It translates to CASSRGAGASTDTQYF.